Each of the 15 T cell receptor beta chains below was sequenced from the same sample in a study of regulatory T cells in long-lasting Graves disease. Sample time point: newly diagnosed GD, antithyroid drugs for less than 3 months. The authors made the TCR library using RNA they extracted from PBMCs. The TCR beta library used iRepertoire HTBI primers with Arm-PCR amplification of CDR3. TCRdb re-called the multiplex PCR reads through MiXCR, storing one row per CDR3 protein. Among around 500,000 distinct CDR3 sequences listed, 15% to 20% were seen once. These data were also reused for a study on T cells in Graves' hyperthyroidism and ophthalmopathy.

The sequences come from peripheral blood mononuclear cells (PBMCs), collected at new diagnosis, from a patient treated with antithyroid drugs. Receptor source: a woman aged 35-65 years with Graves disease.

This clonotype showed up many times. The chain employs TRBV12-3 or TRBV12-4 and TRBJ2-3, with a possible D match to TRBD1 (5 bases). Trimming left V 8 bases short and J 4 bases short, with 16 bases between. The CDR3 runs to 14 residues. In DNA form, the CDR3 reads TGTGCCAGCGGTGGGGCCTCCTTTTCAGATACGCAGTATTTT. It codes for CASGGASFSDTQYF.

The DNA for the CDR3 is TGTGCCAGCAGCTTAGGGATGTGGGCTGAAGCTTTCTTT. Encoded protein: CASSLGMWAEAFF. The rearrangement links TRBV7-9 to TRBJ1-1; D uncertain. V lost 1 base to trimming and J lost 6 bases, with 9 bases between them. The CDR3 sequence is 13 residues long. Germline V gives CDR1 SEHNR, CDR2 FQNEAQ (reference sequence).

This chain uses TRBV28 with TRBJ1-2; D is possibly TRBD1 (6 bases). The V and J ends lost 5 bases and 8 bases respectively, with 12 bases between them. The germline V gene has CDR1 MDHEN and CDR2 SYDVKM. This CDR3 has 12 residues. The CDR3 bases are TGTGCCAGCAGTAGGGGGGGGGGAGGCTACACCTTC. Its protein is CASSRGGGGYTF.

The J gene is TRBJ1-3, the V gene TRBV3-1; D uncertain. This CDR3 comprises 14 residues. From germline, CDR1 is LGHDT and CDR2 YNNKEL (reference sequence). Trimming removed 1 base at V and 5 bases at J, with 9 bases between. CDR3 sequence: CASSQGAARNTIYF. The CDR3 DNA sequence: TGTGCCAGCAGCCAAGGGGCCGCCCGAAACACCATATATTTT.

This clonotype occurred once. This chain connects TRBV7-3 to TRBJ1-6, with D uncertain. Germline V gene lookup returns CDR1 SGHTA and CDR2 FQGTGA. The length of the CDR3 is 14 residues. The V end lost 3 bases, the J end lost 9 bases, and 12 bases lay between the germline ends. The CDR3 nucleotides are TGTGCCAGCAGCTTGGGAAGGGAGGGTTCACCCCTCCACTTT. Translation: CASSLGREGSPLHF.

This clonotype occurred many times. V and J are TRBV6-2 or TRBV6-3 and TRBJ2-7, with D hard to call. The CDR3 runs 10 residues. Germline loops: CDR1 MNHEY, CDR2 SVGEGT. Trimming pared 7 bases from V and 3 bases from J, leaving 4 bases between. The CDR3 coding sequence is TGTGCCAGCAATAACTACGAGCAGTACTTC. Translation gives CASNNYEQYF.

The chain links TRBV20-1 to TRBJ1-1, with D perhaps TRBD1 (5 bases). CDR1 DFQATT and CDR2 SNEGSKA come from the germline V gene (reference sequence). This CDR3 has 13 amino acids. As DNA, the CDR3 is TGCAGCGGCGCCCGGGGGATGAACACTGAAGCTTTCTTT. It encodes CSGARGMNTEAFF.

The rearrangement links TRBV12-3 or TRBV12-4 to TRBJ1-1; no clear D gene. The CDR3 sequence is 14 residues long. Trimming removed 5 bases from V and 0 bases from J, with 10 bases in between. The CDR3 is CASSPTSLNTEAFF. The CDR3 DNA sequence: TGTGCCAGCAGTCCCACAAGTTTGAACACTGAAGCTTTCTTT.

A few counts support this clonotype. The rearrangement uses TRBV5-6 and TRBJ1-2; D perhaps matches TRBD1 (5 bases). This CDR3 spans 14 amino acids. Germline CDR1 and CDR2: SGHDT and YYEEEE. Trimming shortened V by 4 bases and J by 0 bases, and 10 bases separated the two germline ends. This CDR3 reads CASSRPTANYGYTF. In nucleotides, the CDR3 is TGTGCCAGCAGCCGACCGACAGCTAACTATGGCTACACCTTC.

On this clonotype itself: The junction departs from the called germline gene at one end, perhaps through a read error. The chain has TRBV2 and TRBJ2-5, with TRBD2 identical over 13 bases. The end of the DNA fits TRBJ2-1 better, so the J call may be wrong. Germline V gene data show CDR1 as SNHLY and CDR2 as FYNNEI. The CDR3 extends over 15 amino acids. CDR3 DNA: TGCGCCAGCACCGGGACTAGCGGGGTCTACAATGAGCAGTTCTTC. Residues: CASTGTSGVYNEQFF.

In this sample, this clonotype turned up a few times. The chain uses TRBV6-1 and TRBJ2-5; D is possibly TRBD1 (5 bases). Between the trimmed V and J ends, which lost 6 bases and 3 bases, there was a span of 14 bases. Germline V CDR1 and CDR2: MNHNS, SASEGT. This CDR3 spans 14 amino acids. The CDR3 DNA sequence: TGTGCCAGCAGCCGCGCGGACACTGAAGAGACCCAGTACTTC. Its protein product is CASSRADTEETQYF.

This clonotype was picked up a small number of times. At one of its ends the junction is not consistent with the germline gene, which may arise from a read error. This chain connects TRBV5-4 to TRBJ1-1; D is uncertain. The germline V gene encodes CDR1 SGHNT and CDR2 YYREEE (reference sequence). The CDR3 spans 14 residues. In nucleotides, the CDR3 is TGTGCCAGCAGCTTGAAGGGAAAAACCACTGAAGCTTCCTTT. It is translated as CASSLKGKTTEASF.

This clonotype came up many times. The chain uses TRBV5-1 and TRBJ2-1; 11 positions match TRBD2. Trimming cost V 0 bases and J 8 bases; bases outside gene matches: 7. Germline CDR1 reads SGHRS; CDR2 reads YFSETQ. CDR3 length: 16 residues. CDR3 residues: CASSLASGGKRDEQFF. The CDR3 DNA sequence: TGCGCCAGCAGCTTGGCTAGCGGGGGGAAGAGGGATGAGCAGTTCTTC.

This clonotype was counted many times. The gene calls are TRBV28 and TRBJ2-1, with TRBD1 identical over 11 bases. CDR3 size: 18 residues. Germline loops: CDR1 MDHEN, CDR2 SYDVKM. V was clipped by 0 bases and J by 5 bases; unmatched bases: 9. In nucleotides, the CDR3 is TGTGCCAGCAGTTTATGGCGCCTGGGACAGGGGGGGGACAATGAGCAGTTCTTC. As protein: CASSLWRLGQGGDNEQFF.

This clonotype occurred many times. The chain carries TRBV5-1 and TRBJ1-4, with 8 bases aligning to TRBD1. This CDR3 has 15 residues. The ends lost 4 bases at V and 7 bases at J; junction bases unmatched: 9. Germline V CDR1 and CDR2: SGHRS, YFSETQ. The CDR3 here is CASSGTNQGAEKLFF. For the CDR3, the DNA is TGCGCCAGCAGCGGCACCAATCAGGGGGCTGAAAAACTGTTTTTT. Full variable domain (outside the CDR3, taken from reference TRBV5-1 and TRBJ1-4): KAGVTQTPRYLIKTRGQQVTLSCSPISGHRSVSWYQQTPGQGLQFLFEYFSETQRNKGNFPGRFSGRQFSNSRSEMNVSTLELGDSALYLCASSGTNQGAEKLFFGSGTQLSVL.